The 13 T cell receptor beta chains below come from one sample, sequenced in a study of blood T cell repertoires in COVID-19. Clones were read by immunoSEQ multiplex PCR, and TCRdb kept only the in-frame ones, dropping some. The top ten clones hold around 7.7% of a sample with roughly 180,000 clones, about 83% of them seen once. The sequencing input was peripheral blood. Receptors were obtained from a man aged 35-49 years who had recovered from COVID-19.

The chain employs TRBV5-6 and TRBJ2-7; 12 nucleotides line up with TRBD1. The junction had 5 bases not matched to a gene; V was cut back by 3 bases and J by 4 bases. The CDR3 covers 15 residues. CDR1 is SGHDT and CDR2 is YYEEEE in the germline V gene. The CDR3 protein is CASSYGTGGGYEQYF. The CDR3, as DNA: TGTGCCAGCAGCTACGGGACAGGGGGCGGGTACGAGCAGTACTTC.

The chain is built from TRBV18 and TRBJ2-7; 12 nucleotides align to TRBD1. This CDR3 has 14 residues. The germline V gene has CDR1 KGHSH and CDR2 LQKENI. V lost 3 bases to trimming and J lost 5 bases; unmatched junction nucleotides: 2. CDR3 residues: CASSPGTGGNEQYF. CDR3 DNA sequence: TGTGCCAGCTCACCCGGGACAGGGGGCAACGAGCAGTACTTC.

This clone was counted between two and nine times. The chain links TRBV11-3 to TRBJ1-1; maybe TRBD1 (5 bases). The V gene's germline CDR1 is SGHNT and CDR2 YENEEA. V was shortened by 0 bases and J by 0 bases, with 8 bases between the two germline ends. There are 15 residues in the CDR3. The chain's CDR3 is CASSLESGVNTEAFF. CDR3 sequence (DNA): TGTGCCAGCAGCTTAGAATCGGGGGTGAACACTGAAGCTTTCTTT.

The chain is built from TRBV7-9 and TRBJ2-3; 8 bases are shared with TRBD1. Germline CDR1 reads SEHNR; CDR2 reads FQNEAQ (reference sequence). The CDR3 is 16 amino acids. The junction had 11 bases not matched to a gene; V was cut back by 7 bases and J by 2 bases. The CDR3 DNA reads as TGTGCCAGCACCCCGTCAGGGGGCGGGATCACAGATACGCAGTATTTT. It encodes CASTPSGGGITDTQYF. The entire variable domain, with the rest obtained from reference TRBV7-9 and TRBJ2-3, is as follows: DTGVSQNPRHKITKRGQNVTFRCDPISEHNRLYWYRQTLGQGPEFLTYFQNEAQLEKSRLLSDRFSAERPKGSFSTLEIQRTEQGDSAMYLCASTPSGGGITDTQYFGPGTRLTVL.

This chain links TRBV10-3 with TRBJ1-4, with 11 bases matching TRBD1. The V and J ends lost 2 bases and 7 bases, in that order; junction bases with no gene match: 3. This CDR3 is built from 15 residues. Germline V gene sequence: CDR1 ENHRY, CDR2 SYGVKD. The CDR3 coding sequence is TGTGCCATCAGTGAGACCGGGACAGGGGGTGAAAAACTGTTTTTT. It specifies CAISETGTGGEKLFF.

The chain links TRBV27 to TRBJ1-2, with D tentatively TRBD1 (5 bases). The ends were cut back, 0 bases at V and 4 bases at J, with 12 bases in the middle. CDR3 length: 15 residues. Per germline, CDR1 MNHEY and CDR2 SMNVEV (reference sequence). The CDR3 sequence is CASSLSGGLSYGYTF. The CDR3 DNA reads as TGTGCCAGCAGTTTATCGGGGGGATTAAGCTATGGCTACACCTTC.

The V and J genes are TRBV30 and TRBJ2-7; weak D call: TRBD1 (6 bases). CDR3 length: 13 amino acids. V dropped 2 bases and J dropped 2 bases, with 10 bases sitting between them. CDR1 and CDR2 from the germline V gene are GTSNPN and SVGIG (reference sequence). The CDR3 loop reads CAWSKGGTYEQYF. CDR3 coding DNA: TGTGCCTGGAGTAAAGGGGGAACCTACGAGCAGTACTTC. The variable domain in full, with the rest retrieved from reference TRBV30 and TRBJ2-7, is SQTIHQWPATLVQPVGSPLSLECTVEGTSNPNLYWYRQAAGRGLQLLFYSVGIGQISSEVPQNLSASRPQDRQFILSSKKLLLSDSGFYLCAWSKGGTYEQYFGPGTRLTVT.

The chain couples TRBV6-5 to TRBJ2-2, with 7 bases identical to TRBD2. Germline assignment: CDR1 MNHEY and CDR2 SVGAGI. V was pared by 5 bases and J by 3 bases, with 6 bases of the junction left unmatched. This CDR3 spans 15 amino acids. The CDR3 region has the DNA TGTGCCAGCAGTAGCGGGACGGGTGACACCGGGGAGCTGTTTTTT. It is translated as CASSSGTGDTGELFF.

This rearrangement joins TRBV6-1 to TRBJ1-6; 8 positions match TRBD1. The junction had 4 bases not matched to a gene; V was cut back by 2 bases and J by 7 bases. This CDR3 is built from 15 residues. From germline, CDR1 is MNHNS and CDR2 SASEGT. The CDR3 DNA reads TGTGCCAGCAGTGAACTCGGACAGGGAAATTCACCCCTCCACTTT. It is translated as CASSELGQGNSPLHF.

The rearrangement links TRBV7-2 to TRBJ1-5, with a tentative D call TRBD1 (6 bases). V shed 5 bases and J shed 1 base, with 12 bases lying between them. This CDR3 has 15 amino acids. Germline loops: CDR1 SGHTA, CDR2 FQGNSA. CDR3 in amino acids: CASSKGGVSNQPQHF. CDR3 coding DNA: TGTGCCAGCAGCAAGGGGGGGGTGAGCAATCAGCCCCAGCATTTT. Using reference TRBV7-2 and TRBJ1-5 for the parts outside the CDR3, the full variable domain is GAGVSQSPSNKVTEKGKDVELRCDPISGHTALYWYRQSLGQGLEFLIYFQGNSAPDKSGLPSDRFSAERTGGSVSTLTIQRTQQEDSAVYLCASSKGGVSNQPQHFGDGTRLSIL.

The V gene is TRBV5-6, the J gene TRBJ1-1, with D possibly TRBD1 on 5 matching bases. The CDR3 has 15 amino acids. The V end was cut by 0 bases, the J end by 3 bases, with 12 bases between. Germline V gene lookup returns CDR1 SGHDT and CDR2 YYEEEE. The CDR3 region is CASSLEYRLDTEAFF. The DNA for the CDR3 is TGTGCCAGCAGCTTGGAGTACAGGTTGGACACTGAAGCTTTCTTT.

This chain connects TRBV7-3 to TRBJ2-3; D not certain. V lost 5 bases to trimming and J lost 8 bases, with 11 bases between them. The CDR3 has 12 amino acids. The germline CDR1 and CDR2 sequences are SGHTA and FQGTGA. The CDR3 DNA reads as TGTGCCAGCAGCCCCGGAGTAGGTACGCAGTATTTT. Residues: CASSPGVGTQYF.

The chain couples TRBV11-3 to TRBJ2-7; maybe TRBD1 (5 bases). The CDR3 sequence is 12 residues long. Germline lookup yields CDR1 SGHNT and CDR2 YENEEA. V was shortened by 0 bases and J by 7 bases, with 7 bases between the two germline ends. The CDR3 DNA follows: TGTGCCAGCAGCTTAGACCGACAGGAGCAGTACTTC. It yields the protein CASSLDRQEQYF.